Here is one TCR beta chain with its context. The assay was immunoSEQ multiplex PCR, and TCRdb's table has in-frame clones only and misses some. The repertoire holds 70,000 or so clones, with about three quarters as singletons. These data belong to a study of OX40 agonist ivuxolimab in advanced cancers. Whole-study context: Those enrolled were around 87% male, with a mean age of around 57 years and ages from about 20 to 85.

Trimming removed 2 bases from V and 6 bases from J, with 7 bases in between. Per the germline V gene, CDR1 is SEHNR and CDR2 is FQNEAQ (reference sequence). The CDR3 consists of 12 residues. The source was CD4+ or CD8+ T cells sorted from blood, collected in a trial of the OX40 agonist ivuxolimab. V is TRBV7-9 and J is TRBJ2-5; D unclear. The sequence was collected from an adult with an advanced solid tumor such as melanoma, head and neck, liver or kidney cancer. CDR3 loop: CASSLSPQTQYF. CDR3 in DNA: TGTGCCAGCAGCTTATCTCCCCAGACCCAGTACTTC.